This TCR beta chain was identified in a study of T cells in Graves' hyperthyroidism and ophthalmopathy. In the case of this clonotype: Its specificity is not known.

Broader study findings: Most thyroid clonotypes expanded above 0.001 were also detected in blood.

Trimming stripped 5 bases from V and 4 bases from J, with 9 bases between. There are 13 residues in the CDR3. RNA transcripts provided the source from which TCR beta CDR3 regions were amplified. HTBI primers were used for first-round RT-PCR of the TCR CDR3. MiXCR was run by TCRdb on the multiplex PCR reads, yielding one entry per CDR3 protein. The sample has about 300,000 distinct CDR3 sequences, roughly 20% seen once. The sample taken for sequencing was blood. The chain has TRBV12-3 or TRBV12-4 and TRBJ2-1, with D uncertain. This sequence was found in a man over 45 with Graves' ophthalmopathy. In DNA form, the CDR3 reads TGTGCCAGCAGTCCGAAACGATACAATGAGCAGTTCTTC. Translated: CASSPKRYNEQFF.